What follows describes a single T cell receptor beta chain. The data belong to a study of blood T cell repertoires in COVID-19. About the research overall: Nucleic acid was either cDNA or gDNA, and it came from T cells, B-cell-depleted T cells, or PBMCs.

Generated by immunoSEQ multiplex PCR, the TCRdb table keeps only in-frame clones and is missing some. The sample shows 20,000 to 25,000 clones, approximately 90% of them seen only once. Germline-derived CDR1 and CDR2 are SEHNR and FQNEAQ (reference sequence). The CDR3 sequence is 15 residues long. V was clipped by 5 bases and J by 6 bases, with 17 bases between them. This TCR derives from a human donor in a cohort sampled during active COVID-19. This chain links TRBV7-9 with TRBJ1-5, with D maybe TRBD1 (6 bases). Sequenced: peripheral blood. For the CDR3, the DNA is TGTGCCAGCAGCGCCCAACAGGGTATCGGTCAGCCCCAGCATTTT. Translated, it gives CASSAQQGIGQPQHF.